This T cell receptor beta chain was identified in a study of CD4 T cells in relation to SARS-CoV-2 and coronaviruses. About the study: TCR beta CDR3s were sequenced after approximately nine-day antigen culture of PBMCs. Controls used an HIV-1 Nef peptide pool or no peptide.

Study results and limitations: Samples before the pandemic and after infection were not matched within any donor.

Before the COVID-19 pandemic, during about 2011-2019, CD4+ T cells were taken from unexposed donors. Isolation of CD4+ T cells took place after approximately 10 days in culture. Testing used SARS-CoV-2 S/N and four cold-coronavirus spikes on unexposed-donor CD4+ T cells, cells permitting. Notes on this clone: Its target is not known.

With 2 bases clipped from V and 9 bases from J, the junction kept 2 bases outside the gene matches. This CDR3 has 14 residues. CDR1 is SGDLS, CDR2 YYNGEE, per germline. Profiling relied on immunoSEQ multiplex PCR, and the TCRdb table lists in-frame clones only, not all of them. The sample lists under 20,000 clones, about 72% occurring once. Specimen: CD4+ T cells from PBMCs, cultured in vitro. This receptor was obtained from a human donor in good health. This chain uses TRBV9 with TRBJ2-2; 12 positions match TRBD2. This CDR3 reads CASSVTSGSWELFF. In DNA, the CDR3 is TGTGCCAGCAGCGTGACTAGCGGGAGCTGGGAGCTGTTTTTT.